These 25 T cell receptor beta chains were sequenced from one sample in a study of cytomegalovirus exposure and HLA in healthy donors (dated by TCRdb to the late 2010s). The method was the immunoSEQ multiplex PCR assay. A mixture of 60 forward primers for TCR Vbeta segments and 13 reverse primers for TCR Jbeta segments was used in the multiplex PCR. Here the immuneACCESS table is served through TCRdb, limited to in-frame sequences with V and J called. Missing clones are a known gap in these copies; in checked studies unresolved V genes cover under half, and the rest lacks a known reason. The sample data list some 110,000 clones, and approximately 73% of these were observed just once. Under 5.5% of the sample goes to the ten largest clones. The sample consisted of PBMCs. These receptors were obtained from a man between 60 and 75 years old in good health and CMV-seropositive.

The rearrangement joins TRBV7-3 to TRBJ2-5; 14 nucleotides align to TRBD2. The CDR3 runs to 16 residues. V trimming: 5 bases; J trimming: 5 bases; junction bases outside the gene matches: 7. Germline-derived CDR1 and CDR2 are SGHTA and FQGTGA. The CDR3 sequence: CASSQGLAGVDETQYF. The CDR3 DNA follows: TGTGCCAGCAGCCAGGGACTAGCGGGGGTGGATGAGACCCAGTACTTC. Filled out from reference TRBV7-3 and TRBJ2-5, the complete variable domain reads GAGVSQTPSNKVTEKGKYVELRCDPISGHTALYWYRQSLGQGPEFLIYFQGTGAADDSGLPNDRFFAVRPEGSVSTLKIQRTERGDSAVYLCASSQGLAGVDETQYFGPGTRLLVL.

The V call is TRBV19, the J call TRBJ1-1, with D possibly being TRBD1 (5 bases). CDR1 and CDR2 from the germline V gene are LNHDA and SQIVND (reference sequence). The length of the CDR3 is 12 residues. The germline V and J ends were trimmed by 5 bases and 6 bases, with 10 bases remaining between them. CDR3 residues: CASSSGLSEAFF. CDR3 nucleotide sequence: TGTGCCAGTAGTTCAGGGCTCTCTGAAGCTTTCTTT.

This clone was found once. The DNA for the CDR3 is TGTGCCAGCAGTTACTCCGGGACAGGGGTTTTCGGCTACACCTTC. It codes for CASSYSGTGVFGYTF. The chain links TRBV6-5 to TRBJ1-2; 10 bases line up with TRBD1. The junction had 6 bases not matched to a gene; V was cut back by 0 bases and J by 8 bases. In germline, CDR1 is MNHEY, CDR2 SVGAGI. CDR3 length: 15 residues.

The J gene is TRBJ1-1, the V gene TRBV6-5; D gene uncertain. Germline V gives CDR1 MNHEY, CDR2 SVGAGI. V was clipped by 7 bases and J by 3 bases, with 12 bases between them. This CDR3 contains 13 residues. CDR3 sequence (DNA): TGTGCCAGCACCACGGAGGAGGACACTGAAGCTTTCTTT. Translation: CASTTEEDTEAFF.

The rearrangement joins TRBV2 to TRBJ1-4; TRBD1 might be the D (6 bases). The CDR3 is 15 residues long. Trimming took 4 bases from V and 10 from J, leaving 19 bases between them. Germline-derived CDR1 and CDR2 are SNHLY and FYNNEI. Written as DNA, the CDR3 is TGTGCCAGCAGTGCTCCGGACAGAGGCGTCGTAAAACTGTTTTTT. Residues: CASSAPDRGVVKLFF.

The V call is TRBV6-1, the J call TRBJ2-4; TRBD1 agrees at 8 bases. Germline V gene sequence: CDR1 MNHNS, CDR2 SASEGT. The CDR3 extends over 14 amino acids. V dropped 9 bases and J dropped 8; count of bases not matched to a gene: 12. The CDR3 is CASGQGGMWDIQYF. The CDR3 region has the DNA TGTGCCAGTGGACAGGGTGGTATGTGGGACATTCAGTACTTC.

CDR3 protein: CASSFGWETQYF. The CDR3 bases are TGTGCCAGCAGTTTCGGGTGGGAGACCCAGTACTTC. The chain recombines TRBV28 with TRBJ2-5; D is uncertain. This CDR3 contains 12 residues. Germline V CDR1 and CDR2: MDHEN, SYDVKM. The germline V and J ends were trimmed by 3 bases and 5 bases, with 7 bases remaining between them.

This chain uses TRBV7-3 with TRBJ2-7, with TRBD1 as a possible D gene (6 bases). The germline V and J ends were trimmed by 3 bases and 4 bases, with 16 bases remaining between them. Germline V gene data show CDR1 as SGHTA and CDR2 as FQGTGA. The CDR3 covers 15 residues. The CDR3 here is CASSFSADRAYEQYF. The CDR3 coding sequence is TGTGCCAGCAGCTTTTCCGCGGACAGAGCTTACGAGCAGTACTTC. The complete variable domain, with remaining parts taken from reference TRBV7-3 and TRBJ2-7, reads GAGVSQTPSNKVTEKGKYVELRCDPISGHTALYWYRQSLGQGPEFLIYFQGTGAADDSGLPNDRFFAVRPEGSVSTLKIQRTERGDSAVYLCASSFSADRAYEQYFGPGTRLTVT.

CDR3 region: CASSHFWQGETQYF. The CDR3 DNA reads as TGCGCCAGCAGCCATTTCTGGCAGGGAGAGACCCAGTACTTC. This chain uses TRBV4-1 with TRBJ2-5; the D gene is possibly TRBD1 (5 bases). This CDR3 has 14 amino acids. Germline V gene lookup returns CDR1 MGHRA and CDR2 YSYEKL. Between the trimmed V and J ends, which lost 3 bases and 4 bases, there was a span of 12 bases.

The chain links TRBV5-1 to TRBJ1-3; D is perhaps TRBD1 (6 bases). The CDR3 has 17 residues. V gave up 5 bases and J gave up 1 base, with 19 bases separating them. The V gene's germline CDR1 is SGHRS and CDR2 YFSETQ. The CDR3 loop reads CASSRQGPHESGNTIYF. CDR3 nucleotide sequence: TGCGCCAGCAGTCGGCAGGGGCCCCACGAATCTGGAAACACCATATATTTT.

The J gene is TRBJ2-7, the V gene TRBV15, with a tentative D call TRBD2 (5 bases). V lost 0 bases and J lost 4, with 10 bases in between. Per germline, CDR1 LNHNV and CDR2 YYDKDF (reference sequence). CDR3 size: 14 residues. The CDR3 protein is CATSRDKGGYEQYF. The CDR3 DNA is TGTGCCACCAGCAGAGATAAAGGAGGTTACGAGCAGTACTTC.

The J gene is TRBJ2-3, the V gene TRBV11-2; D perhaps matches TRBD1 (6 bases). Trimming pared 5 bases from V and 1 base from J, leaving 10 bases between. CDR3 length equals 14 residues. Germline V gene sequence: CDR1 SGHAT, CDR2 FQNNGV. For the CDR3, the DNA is TGTGCCAGCAGCCCCAGACAGGGCACAGATACGCAGTATTTT. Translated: CASSPRQGTDTQYF.

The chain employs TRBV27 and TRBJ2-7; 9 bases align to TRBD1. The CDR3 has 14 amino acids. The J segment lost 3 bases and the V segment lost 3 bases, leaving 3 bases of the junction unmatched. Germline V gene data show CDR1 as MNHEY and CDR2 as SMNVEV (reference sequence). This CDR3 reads CASSFGQGFYEQYF. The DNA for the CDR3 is TGTGCCAGCAGTTTTGGACAGGGGTTCTACGAGCAGTACTTC.

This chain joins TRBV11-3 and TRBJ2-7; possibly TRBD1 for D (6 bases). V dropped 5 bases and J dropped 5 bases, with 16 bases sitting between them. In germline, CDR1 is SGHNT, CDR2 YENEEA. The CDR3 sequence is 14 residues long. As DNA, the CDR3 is TGTGCCAGCAGCCCGGGACACCCGTCAGACGAGCAGTACTTC. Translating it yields CASSPGHPSDEQYF.

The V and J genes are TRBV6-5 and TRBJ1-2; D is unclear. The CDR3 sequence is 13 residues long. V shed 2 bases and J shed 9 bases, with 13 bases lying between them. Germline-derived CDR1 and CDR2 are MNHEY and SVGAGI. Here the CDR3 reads CASSYQRTRSYTF. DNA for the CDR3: TGTGCCAGCAGTTACCAACGGACTCGTAGCTACACCTTC.

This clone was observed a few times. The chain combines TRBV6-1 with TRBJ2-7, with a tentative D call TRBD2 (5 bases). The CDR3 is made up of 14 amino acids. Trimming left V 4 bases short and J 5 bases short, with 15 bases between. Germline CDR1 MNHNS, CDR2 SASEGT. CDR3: CASSALRAWDEQYF. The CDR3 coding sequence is TGTGCCAGCAGTGCCCTGAGGGCTTGGGACGAGCAGTACTTC.

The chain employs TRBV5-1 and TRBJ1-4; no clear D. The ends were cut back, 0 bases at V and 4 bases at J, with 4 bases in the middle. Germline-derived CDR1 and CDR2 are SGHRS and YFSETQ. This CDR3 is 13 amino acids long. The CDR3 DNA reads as TGCGCCAGCAGCTTGGACAGTAATGAAAAACTGTTTTTT. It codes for CASSLDSNEKLFF. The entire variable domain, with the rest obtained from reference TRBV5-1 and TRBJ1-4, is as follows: KAGVTQTPRYLIKTRGQQVTLSCSPISGHRSVSWYQQTPGQGLQFLFEYFSETQRNKGNFPGRFSGRQFSNSRSEMNVSTLELGDSALYLCASSLDSNEKLFFGSGTQLSVL.

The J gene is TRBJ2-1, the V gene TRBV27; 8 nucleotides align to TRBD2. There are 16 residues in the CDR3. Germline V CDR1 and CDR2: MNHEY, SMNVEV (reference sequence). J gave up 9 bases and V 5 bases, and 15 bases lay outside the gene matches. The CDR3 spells CASSPFLGGGAGEQFF. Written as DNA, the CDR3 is TGTGCCAGCAGTCCCTTTCTCGGGGGGGGCGCCGGTGAGCAGTTCTTC.

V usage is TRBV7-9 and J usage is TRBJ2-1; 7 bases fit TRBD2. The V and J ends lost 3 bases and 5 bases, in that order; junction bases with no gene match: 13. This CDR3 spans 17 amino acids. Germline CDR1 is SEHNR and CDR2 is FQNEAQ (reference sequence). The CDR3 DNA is TGTGCCAGCAGCTTCGGCGGGGGTGGGGTGCCTAACAATGAGCAGTTCTTC. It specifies CASSFGGGGVPNNEQFF.

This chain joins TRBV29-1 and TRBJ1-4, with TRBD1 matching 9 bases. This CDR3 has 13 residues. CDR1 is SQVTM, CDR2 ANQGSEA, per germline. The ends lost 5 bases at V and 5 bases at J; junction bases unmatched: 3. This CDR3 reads CSVTGTGNEKLFF. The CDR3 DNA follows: TGCAGCGTTACCGGGACAGGGAATGAAAAACTGTTTTTT.

The CDR3 nucleotides are TGCAGCGTTGAGTTCGGAACAGGGGAGTCCTACAATGAGCAGTTCTTC. Its protein is CSVEFGTGESYNEQFF. The V gene is TRBV29-1, the J gene TRBJ2-1; 7 nucleotides align to TRBD1. Germline lookup yields CDR1 SQVTM and CDR2 ANQGSEA. With V trimmed by 3 bases and J by 1 base, 9 bases remained unmatched. The CDR3 covers 16 residues.

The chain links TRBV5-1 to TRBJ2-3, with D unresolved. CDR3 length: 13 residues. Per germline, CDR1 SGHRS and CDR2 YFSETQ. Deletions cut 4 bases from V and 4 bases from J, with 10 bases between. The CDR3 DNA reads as TGCGCCAGCAGCACAGTAAGCTCAGATACGCAGTATTTT. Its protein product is CASSTVSSDTQYF.

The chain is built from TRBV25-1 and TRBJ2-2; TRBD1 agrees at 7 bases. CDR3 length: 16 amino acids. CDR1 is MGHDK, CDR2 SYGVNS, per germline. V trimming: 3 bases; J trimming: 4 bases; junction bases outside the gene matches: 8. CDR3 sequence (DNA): TGTGCCAGCAGTGACCCTCGACAGGGTTTCACCGGGGAGCTGTTTTTT. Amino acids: CASSDPRQGFTGELFF.

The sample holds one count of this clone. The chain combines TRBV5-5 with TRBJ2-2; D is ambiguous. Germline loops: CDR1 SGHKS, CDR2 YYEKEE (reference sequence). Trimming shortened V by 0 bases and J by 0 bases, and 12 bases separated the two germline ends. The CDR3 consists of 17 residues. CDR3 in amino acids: CASSLAAQAANTGELFF. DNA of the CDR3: TGTGCCAGCAGCTTGGCAGCCCAGGCCGCGAACACCGGGGAGCTGTTTTTT.

As DNA, the CDR3 is TGTGCCAGCAGCTCGGACACCAACACCGGGGAGCTGTTTTTT. This encodes CASSSDTNTGELFF. The chain combines TRBV9 with TRBJ2-2; perhaps TRBD1 as D (5 bases). Per germline, CDR1 SGDLS and CDR2 YYNGEE. V lost 4 bases and J 2 bases, leaving 9 bases between the germline ends. The CDR3 contains 14 residues.